Below are 2 T cell receptor delta chains sequenced from a single sample in a study of intestinal T cells in coeliac disease. Each case's genomic DNA was extracted from ten roughly 4.5-µm formalin-fixed paraffin-embedded scrolls. BIOMED-2 primers amplified bulk TRD sequences from approximately 160 ng of biopsy DNA. TCRdb fed the multiplex PCR reads to CATT. The data contain roughly 1,500 delta-chain clones, roughly 66% of them seen just once; the ten biggest clones take up roughly 18%. The sample was a duodenal biopsy. The receptors here all came from a human donor with celiac disease.

This clone was recorded a few times. V usage is TRDV2 and J usage is TRDJ1, with 13 bases lining up with TRDD3. V was pared by 2 bases and J by 6 bases, with 17 bases of the junction left unmatched. This CDR3 contains 19 residues. CDR1 GEAIGNYY and CDR2 EKD come from the germline V gene. The CDR3 region is CACDKRTGGYVRYANKLIF. CDR3 bases: TGTGCCTGTGACAAGCGTACTGGGGGATACGTAAGGTACGCCAATAAACTCATCTTT.

As concerns this clone: This may be a read error: a much more frequent sequence differs by one nucleotide. V is TRDV2 and J is TRDJ1; 7 nucleotides match TRDD3. The CDR3 has 14 amino acids. Germline values: CDR1 GEAIGNYY, CDR2 EKD. V dropped 3 bases and J dropped 2; count of bases not matched to a gene: 5. Here the CDR3 DNA reads TGTGCCTGTGACGCCGTGGGGATAACCGATAAACTCATCTTT. It yields the protein CACDAVGITDKLIF.